This TCR beta chain was documented in a study of cytomegalovirus exposure and HLA in healthy donors (dated by TCRdb to 2016 to 2017). About the study as a whole: According to an earlier analysis of 587 of the donors, 150 million to 200 million T cells yielded 117 million unique TCR beta sequences and around 280 Gb of sequence data. The study combined high-throughput TCR immunosequencing, statistical association of individual TCRs with disease status, and machine learning to predict cytomegalovirus infection status. Of the 398 genotyped donors, roughly 80% fell in the genetic ancestry cluster associated with self-reported Caucasian donors. About 280 gigabases of sequencing data and tens of millions of unique TCR sequences were included in an early release covering under 650 HLA-typed donors. HLA typing included class I and class II loci at four-digit resolution. Alongside the repertoire data, information on donor age, sex, ethnicity and CMV serostatus was compiled. Because of strong linkage in the cohort, roughly five DR-DQ haplotypes were treated as single units for association and clustering. In addition to the first cohort of 666 subjects, a separate validation cohort of approximately 120 different subjects was used. In an earlier analysis of a few hundred of the donors, high-throughput TCR beta sequencing was used to judge whether each TCR beta V gene segment behaved as functional or pseudogenic. On average, roughly 250,000 unique TCR beta nucleotide sequences were sequenced per donor among about 400 genotyped donors of the cohort, with roughly 18% of those sequences being non-productive. Rather than using new phenotypic data, the later analysis identified candidate immune exposures from TCR beta sequences and from how often those sequences occurred across donors. The study used immunosequencing to profile the T cell repertoires of some 600 subjects and linked those repertoires to cytomegalovirus serostatus. The study aimed to test whether cataloging public T cell receptors could reveal signatures of past pathogen exposure. Typing coverage differed by locus: A, B, C, DRB1 and DQB1 were typed in roughly 629-640 donors, DQA1 in approximately 520, DPA1 in 600 to 610, and DPB1 in around 490. To study patterns of TCR occurrence, a later analysis re-analyzed previously published TCR beta repertoires from 700 or so donors and added high-resolution HLA genotyping. A later genetic analysis took genome-wide SNP genotypes for 398 of the 666 donors and used that subset as a discovery cohort. All discovery cohort repertoires had been generated on a single sequencing platform.

Of note for this clone: It lacks a known antigen. No quality values exist for individual bases; no much larger clone is one base distant.

The cohort consisted of 600 or so healthy bone marrow donors. Cohort members were all nominally healthy when sampled, although unrecorded immune exposures were likely present. The donor was CMV seronegative and belonged to the group of approximately 320 seronegative cohort members. A peripheral blood sample was collected from each donor, and TCR beta sequencing was performed on peripheral blood mononuclear cells. Genomic DNA was extracted from the blood cell samples with the Qiagen DNeasy Blood Extraction Kit. What the authors observed across the whole study: Some IMGT-functional V segments, including TRBV6-2 and TRBV6-3, could not be distinguished by the 87-base-pair reads and were therefore excluded. The cohort was sequenced for TCR beta chains only, and without alpha or paired-chain data the features that could be detected were limited. When HLA alleles, especially DR and DQ, strongly co-occurred, attributing TCR associations to individual alleles was difficult. A later analysis found that TCR association rates varied across HLA loci, with DRB1 alleles showing the most associated TCRs and HLA-C alleles the fewest. A later analysis reported that several top co-occurrence clusters appeared linked to parvovirus B19, influenza, CMV and Epstein-Barr virus. In an earlier analysis of some 540 of the donors, most TCR beta V segments appeared in productive rearrangements about 87% or about 30% of the time, broadly matching IMGT annotations. Most CMV-associated TCR beta chains appeared to be HLA-restricted in a later analysis, and the HLA associations seemed to be driven largely by CMV exposure. A cluster of highly shared sequence variants was judged likely to be a technical artifact of the sequencing pipeline. In a later analysis, HLA-associated TCR beta chains were found to be more clonally expanded and to have lower generation probabilities than equally common non-associated chains. Immune exposure information for the cohort was limited to CMV serostatus. The classifier was reported to diagnose cytomegalovirus status with high specificity and sensitivity in both the original cohort and the validation cohort. A further reported finding was that TCR beta sequences accurately predicted the HLA-A and HLA-B alleles for most subjects in the first cohort. Across donors, most TCR sequences were observed very rarely, whereas some public TCRs were present in many individuals. A later genetic analysis reported fewer N-insertions in productive TCRs among donors in an Asian-associated ancestry cluster than the roughly 650-donor mean. In a later genetic analysis, a missense DCLRE1C variant was associated with V-gene and J-gene trimming of TCR beta chains, and the association was replicated in an independent cohort. Because counts were too low, seventeen rarely observed V segments, including chromosome 9 orphons, were left out of the earlier analysis of approximately 580 of the donors. Linkage disequilibrium might explain the correlated functional status among segregating V segments, but an unknown experimental factor could not be excluded. Presence/absence analyses assumed roughly uniform sequencing depth across donors, an assumption that may not hold. A later analysis associated 17,000 or so TCR beta sequences with specific HLA alleles at a false discovery rate of 0.05. In the study, about 150 TCR beta chains were listed as associated with cytomegalovirus. The authors suggested that the approach could potentially be extended to other disease states and immunological phenotypes. In vitro tests confirmed that a few of the cytomegalovirus-associated TCR beta chains recognize cytomegalovirus antigens. HLA typing was unavailable for some donors at each locus, so association tests used only the typed subset.

The CDR3 covers 12 residues, taking in both the cysteine and the phenylalanine. CDR3 DNA is the only sequence kept; it has 36 bases, read in frame from the first base. V loses 4 bases of germline sequence and J loses 10 bases, and the interval between the two ends is 13 bases. CDR1 and CDR2, per the germline V gene, are MNHNS and SASEGT. Library generation was performed with the immunoSEQ multiplex PCR assay. For the multiplex PCR, a mixture combining 60 forward primers for TCR Vbeta segments and 13 reverse primers for TCR Jbeta segments was used. Amplification of the CDR3 region of rearranged TCR beta genes was performed with a multiplex PCR assay on genomic DNA. The Illumina HiSeq System was used to sequence the amplified TCR beta libraries as 87-base-pair reads. On the study's bioinformatics: Across the 670 or so repertoires, a later analysis counted approximately 83 million unique TCR beta chains, roughly 11 million of which were shared by at least two donors. Raw reads were error-corrected and collapsed into unique sequences by a nearest-neighbor algorithm in which closely related sequences were merged to remove PCR and sequencing errors. V, D and J gene segments were assigned by aligning CDR3 sequences to IMGT reference sequences. For a sequence to be retained, a match of at least six nucleotides to both a V gene segment and a J gene segment was required. A rearrangement counted as productive if the CDR3 had no stop codons and remained in frame with V and J, and every other rearrangement counted as non-productive. CDR3 was defined according to IMGT convention as the region running from the second conserved V-encoded cysteine to the conserved J-encoded phenylalanine. Sequences without an unambiguous match to a single V gene segment were excluded from the earlier analysis of 450 to 750 of the donors. An earlier analysis of about 600 of the donors called V segments functional above 56.7% productive rearrangements and segregating when the between-donor standard deviation exceeded 5%. A statistical classification framework was built to diagnose cytomegalovirus status from the catalog of TCR beta chain sequences. A later analysis assigned V and J genes by comparing TCR nucleotide sequences with IMGT/GENE-DB human TR gene sequences. Using the TCRdist pipeline, a later analysis assigned CDR3 sequences along with most-parsimonious VDJ recombination scenarios. In a later analysis, each TCR beta chain was defined by its CDR3 amino acid sequence together with its V-gene family, and reads lacking a unique V-gene family were excluded. To address suspected cross-contamination and a sequencing artifact, a later analysis removed roughly 580 highly shared, low-generation-probability nucleotide sequences. A later analysis calculated a clonal expansion index for each public chain from normalized within-repertoire ranks of inferred template counts. A later analysis computed generation probabilities with a VDJ recombination model fitted to out-of-frame rearrangements, and checked the results against IGoR. In a later analysis, TCR-TCR, TCR-HLA and TCR-CMV co-occurrence was scored with hypergeometric tests, and a repertoire-size bias correction was applied to TCR pairs. In a later analysis, false discovery rates were estimated by permuting HLA or CMV assignments 20 times. In a later analysis, co-occurring TCRs were grouped with DBSCAN, and TCRdist sequence similarity was added when clustering was performed within HLA-allele-positive subsets. Repertoires with fewer than 30,000 or more than 120,000 public chains, plus five repertoires with anomalous nucleotide sharing, were excluded from co-occurrence clustering. TCRdb holds this immuneACCESS table with in-frame rearrangements only. Some clones are missing; in checked studies, unresolved V genes explain under half, and the rest has no known cause. For V, J and clone size, that table is used; D and trimming come from the DNA. The table for this sample lists some 110,000 clones; around 70% of them were counted only once. Roughly 1.2% of the sample comes from the top ten.

The V and J segments used are TRBV6-1 and TRBJ1-1; TRBD1 is possibly the D segment (6 matching bases). This TCR derives from a man aged 35-49 years in good health and CMV-seronegative. The sample comprised PBMCs. Here is the DNA: TGTGCCAGCAGTGGTTACAGGGTCGGAGCTTTCTTT. Translated, this is CASSGYRVGAFF.